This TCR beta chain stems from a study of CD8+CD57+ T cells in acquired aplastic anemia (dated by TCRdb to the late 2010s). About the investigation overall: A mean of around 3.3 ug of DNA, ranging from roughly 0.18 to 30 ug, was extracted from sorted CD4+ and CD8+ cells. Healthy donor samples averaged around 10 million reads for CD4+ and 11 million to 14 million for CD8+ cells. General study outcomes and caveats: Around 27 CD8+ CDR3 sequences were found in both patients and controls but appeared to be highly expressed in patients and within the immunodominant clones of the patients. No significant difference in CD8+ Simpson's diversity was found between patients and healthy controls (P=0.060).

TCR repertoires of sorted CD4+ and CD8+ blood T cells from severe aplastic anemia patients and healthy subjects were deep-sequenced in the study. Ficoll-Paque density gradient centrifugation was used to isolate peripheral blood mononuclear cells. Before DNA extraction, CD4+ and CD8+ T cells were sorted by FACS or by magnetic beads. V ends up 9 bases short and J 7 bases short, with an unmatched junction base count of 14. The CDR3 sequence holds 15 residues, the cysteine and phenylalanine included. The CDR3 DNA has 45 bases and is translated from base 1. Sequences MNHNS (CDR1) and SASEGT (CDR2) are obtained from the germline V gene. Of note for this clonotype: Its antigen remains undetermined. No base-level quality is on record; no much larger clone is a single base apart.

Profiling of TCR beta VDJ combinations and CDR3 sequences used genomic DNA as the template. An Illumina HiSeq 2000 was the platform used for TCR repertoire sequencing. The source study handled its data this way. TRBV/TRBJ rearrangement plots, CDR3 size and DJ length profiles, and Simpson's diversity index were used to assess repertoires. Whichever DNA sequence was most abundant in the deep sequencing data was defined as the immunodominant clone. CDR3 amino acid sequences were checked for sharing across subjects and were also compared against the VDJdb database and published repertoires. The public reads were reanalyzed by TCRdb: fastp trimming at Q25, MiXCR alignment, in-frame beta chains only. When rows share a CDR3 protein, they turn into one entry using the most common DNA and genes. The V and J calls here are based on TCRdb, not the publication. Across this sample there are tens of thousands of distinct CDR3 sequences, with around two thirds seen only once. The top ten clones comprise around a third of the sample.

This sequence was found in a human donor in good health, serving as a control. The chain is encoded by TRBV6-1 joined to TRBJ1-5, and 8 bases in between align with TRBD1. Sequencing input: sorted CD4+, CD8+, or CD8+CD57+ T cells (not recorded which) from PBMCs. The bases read TGTGCCAGTGAGCCCGGGACAGGCGTAGGCCAGCCCCAGCATTTT. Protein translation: CASEPGTGVGQPQHF.